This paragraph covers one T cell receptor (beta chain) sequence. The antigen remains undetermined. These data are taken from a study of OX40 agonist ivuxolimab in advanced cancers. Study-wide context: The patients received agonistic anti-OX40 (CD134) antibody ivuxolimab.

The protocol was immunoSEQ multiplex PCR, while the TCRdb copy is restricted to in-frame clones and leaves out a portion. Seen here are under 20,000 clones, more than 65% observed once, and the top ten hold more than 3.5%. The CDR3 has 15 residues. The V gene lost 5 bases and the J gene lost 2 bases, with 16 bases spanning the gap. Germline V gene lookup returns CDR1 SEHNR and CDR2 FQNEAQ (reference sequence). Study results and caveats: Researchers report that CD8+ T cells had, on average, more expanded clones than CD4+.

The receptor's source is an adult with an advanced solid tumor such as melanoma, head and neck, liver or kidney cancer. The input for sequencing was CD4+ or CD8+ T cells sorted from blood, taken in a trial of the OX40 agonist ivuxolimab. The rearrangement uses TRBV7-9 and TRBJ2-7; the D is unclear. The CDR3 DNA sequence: TGTGCCAGCAGCCCTCTAGGTGCACAACCCTACGAGCAGTACTTC. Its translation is CASSPLGAQPYEQYF. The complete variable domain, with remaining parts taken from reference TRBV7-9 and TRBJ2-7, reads DTGVSQNPRHKITKRGQNVTFRCDPISEHNRLYWYRQTLGQGPEFLTYFQNEAQLEKSRLLSDRFSAERPKGSFSTLEIQRTEQGDSAMYLCASSPLGAQPYEQYFGPGTRLTVT.